The next 8 T cell receptor beta chains were all read from a single sample in a study of OX40 agonist ivuxolimab in advanced cancers. Using immunoSEQ multiplex PCR, the repertoire was profiled, and TCRdb retains in-frame clones only, with some absent. This table holds tens of thousands of clones, around four fifths found once. The sequences come from CD4+ or CD8+ T cells sorted from blood, collected in a trial of the OX40 agonist ivuxolimab. The receptors originated from an adult with an advanced solid tumor such as melanoma, head and neck, liver or kidney cancer.

This clone was picked up one time. This sequence joins TRBV5-1 and TRBJ2-5, with TRBD2 identical over 11 bases. The DNA end is a closer match to TRBJ2-7, so the J assignment may be wrong. The germline CDR1 and CDR2 sequences are SGHRS and YFSETQ. This CDR3 is 15 amino acids long. The CDR3 bases are TGCGCCAGCAGAAAGCTAGCGGGAGGTCGAGGCGAGCAGTACTTC. It codes for CASRKLAGGRGEQYF.

The V call is TRBV27, the J call TRBJ2-1, with TRBD2 as a possible D gene (6 bases). V was shortened by 5 bases and J by 4 bases, with 12 bases between the two germline ends. Germline CDR1 is MNHEY and CDR2 is SMNVEV (reference sequence). This CDR3 has 14 amino acids. CDR3: CASSKPGGYNEQFF. The CDR3 DNA follows: TGTGCCAGCAGTAAACCTGGGGGGTACAATGAGCAGTTCTTC.

This clone occurred a few times. CDR3 coding DNA: TGTGCCAGCACACTAGCGGGAGTGTCCAATGAGCAGTTCTTC. This sequence encodes CASTLAGVSNEQFF. This rearrangement joins TRBV7-2 to TRBJ2-1; TRBD2 matches 11 bases. The CDR3 spans 14 residues. The trim removed 7 bases at V and 6 bases at J, leaving 5 bases unmatched. The V gene's germline CDR1 is SGHTA and CDR2 FQGNSA.

J is TRBJ2-7 and V is TRBV6-1, with D perhaps TRBD1 (5 bases). Germline V lookup: CDR1 MNHNS, CDR2 SASEGT. CDR3 length equals 14 residues. V shed 4 bases and J shed 3 bases, with 13 bases lying between them. As DNA, the CDR3 is TGTGCCAGCAGTGGGGAAGGGGCCTACTACGAGCAGTACTTC. Translation gives CASSGEGAYYEQYF.

The rearrangement joins TRBV27 to TRBJ2-3; 12 bases are shared with TRBD2. After removal of 3 bases from V and 4 bases from J, the junction contained 8 bases not matched to a gene. From germline, CDR1 is MNHEY and CDR2 SMNVEV (reference sequence). This CDR3 is 17 amino acids long. CDR3 sequence (DNA): TGTGCCAGCAGTTTGAAGAGGCTAGCGGGAGGGCCAGATACGCAGTATTTT. It is translated as CASSLKRLAGGPDTQYF.

The rearrangement links TRBV28 to TRBJ2-1, with no clear D. This CDR3 is built from 14 residues. CDR1 and CDR2 (germline): MDHEN, SYDVKM. With 3 bases removed from V and 5 bases from J, the gap between germline ends came to 11 bases. The CDR3 here is CASSFILTHNEQFF. CDR3 DNA: TGTGCCAGCAGTTTCATACTTACACACAATGAGCAGTTCTTC.

This rearrangement joins TRBV5-1 to TRBJ2-1; D call uncertain. Trimming cost V 0 bases and J 4 bases, with 8 bases left between them. CDR3 length equals 14 residues. CDR1 SGHRS and CDR2 YFSETQ come from the germline V gene. CDR3 protein: CASSLGGVYNEQFF. In DNA form, the CDR3 reads TGCGCCAGCAGCTTGGGTGGGGTATACAATGAGCAGTTCTTC.

The chain has TRBV10-3 and TRBJ2-6; 10 bases are a match to TRBD1. The CDR3 is made up of 15 amino acids. CDR1 and CDR2 from the germline V gene are ENHRY and SYGVKD. J lost 0 bases, V lost 10 bases, and 3 bases had no gene match. This CDR3 is CATGQGSSGANVLTF. CDR3 DNA: TGTGCCACGGGACAGGGGAGCTCTGGGGCCAACGTCCTGACTTTC.